Shown below are 19 T cell receptor beta chains from a single sample sequenced in a study of T cell repertoires in cytomegalovirus infection (dated by TCRdb to the late 2010s). TCRdb names Illumina HiSeq 1500 as the instrument used. TCRdb reanalyzed the raw reads on its own, using fastp at Q25 for trimming and MiXCR for clone calling, and kept in-frame beta chains. Entries are consolidated by CDR3 protein sequence, retaining the most common genes and DNA. For this sample the table gives approximately 76,000 distinct CDR3 sequences, of which 3.5% to 4.5% were detected only once. The ten most abundant clones make up 4.6% of the sample. Material: PBMCs. The receptor set was obtained from a human donor in good health (CMV status not recorded). Some clones in this sample may be carry-over from other donors' samples.

This clonotype was picked up many times. The V gene is TRBV7-2, the J gene TRBJ2-1; D gene unclear. Trimming left V 0 bases short and J 8 bases short, with 8 bases between. Per germline, CDR1 SGHTA and CDR2 FQGNSA. This CDR3 is built from 13 residues. The CDR3 loop is CASSLASSHEQFF. The CDR3 nucleotides read TGTGCCAGCAGCTTAGCTAGTAGCCATGAGCAGTTCTTC. Using reference TRBV7-2 and TRBJ2-1 for the parts outside the CDR3, the full variable domain is GAGVSQSPSNKVTEKGKDVELRCDPISGHTALYWYRQSLGQGLEFLIYFQGNSAPDKSGLPSDRFSAERTGGSVSTLTIQRTQQEDSAVYLCASSLASSHEQFFGPGTRLTVL.

Ten or more counts support this clonotype. This chain connects TRBV4-3 to TRBJ2-7; D is unresolved. This CDR3 is built from 14 residues. The germline V gene encodes CDR1 LGHNA and CDR2 YSLEER. Trimming removed 0 bases at V and 0 bases at J, with 6 bases between. The CDR3 loop is CASSQDRLSYEQYF. For the CDR3, the DNA is TGCGCCAGCAGCCAAGATAGGCTCTCCTACGAGCAGTACTTC.

This clonotype was recorded many times. This chain uses TRBV27 with TRBJ1-3, with D hard to call. Germline V gene data show CDR1 as MNHEY and CDR2 as SMNVEV (reference sequence). Deletions cut 5 bases from V and 0 bases from J, with 14 bases between. The CDR3 totals 16 residues. The CDR3 spells CASSLTTPDSGNTIYF. CDR3 nucleotides: TGTGCCAGCAGTCTAACGACACCAGACTCTGGAAACACCATATATTTT.

There are many counts of this clonotype. This rearrangement joins TRBV28 to TRBJ1-1; D gene uncertain. The CDR3 loop spans 12 amino acids. V was pared by 10 bases and J by 5 bases, with 14 bases between. CDR1 MDHEN and CDR2 SYDVKM come from the germline V gene. CDR3 bases: TGTGCCACCCAGGATGGGCGTACTGAAGCTTTCTTT. Its translation: CATQDGRTEAFF.

This clonotype was seen ten or more times. The rearrangement joins TRBV28 to TRBJ2-7, with D unclear. Germline V lookup: CDR1 MDHEN, CDR2 SYDVKM. CDR3 size: 16 residues. V lost 3 bases, J lost 0 bases, and 15 bases lay in between. In DNA form, the CDR3 reads TGTGCCAGCAGTTTCGACCCCAAAGGGCCCTCCTACGAGCAGTACTTC. Protein product: CASSFDPKGPSYEQYF.

This clonotype was recorded at least ten times. The rearrangement joins TRBV2 to TRBJ2-3, with TRBD2 identical over 12 bases. V shed 5 bases, J shed 4 bases, and the junction held 19 bases outside the gene matches. The CDR3 extends over 20 amino acids. The germline CDR1 and CDR2 sequences are SNHLY and FYNNEI. The CDR3 reads CASSYPTSGGARLHPDTQYF. CDR3 in DNA: TGTGCCAGCAGTTACCCGACTAGCGGGGGAGCCAGATTGCACCCAGATACGCAGTATTTT.

The table lists this clonotype with many counts. The chain employs TRBV20-1 and TRBJ1-5, with a tentative D call TRBD1 (5 bases). The CDR3 length is 15 residues. V was shortened by 4 bases and J by 5 bases, with 18 bases between the two germline ends. Germline-derived CDR1 and CDR2 are DFQATT and SNEGSKA (reference sequence). CDR3 sequence (DNA): TGCAGTGCTATCACTTCGGGGCTCCGGGATCAGCCCCAGCATTTT. Translating it yields CSAITSGLRDQPQHF.

In its sample, this clonotype was seen many times. This chain uses TRBV7-3 with TRBJ2-1; 15 bases agree with TRBD2. The germline CDR1 and CDR2 sequences are SGHTA and FQGTGA. This CDR3 comprises 15 residues. V lost 4 bases to trimming and J lost 7 bases; unmatched junction nucleotides: 2. CDR3 nucleotides: TGTGCCAGCAGCTCCGGACTAGCGGGGGGGAATGAGCAGTTCTTC. Translating gives CASSSGLAGGNEQFF.

The table lists this clonotype with many counts. The rearrangement uses TRBV30 and TRBJ1-5; D unresolved. V dropped 0 bases and J dropped 2 bases, with 11 bases sitting between them. Germline V gene data show CDR1 as GTSNPN and CDR2 as SVGIG (reference sequence). CDR3 length equals 15 residues. The CDR3 region is CAWSVSEARNQPQHF. Written as DNA, the CDR3 is TGTGCCTGGAGTGTTTCTGAAGCTCGCAATCAGCCCCAGCATTTT.

This clonotype came up many times. The chain employs TRBV27 and TRBJ1-5; TRBD1 matches 12 bases. V shed 4 bases, J shed 3 bases, and the junction held 1 base outside the gene matches. Germline CDR1 and CDR2: MNHEY and SMNVEV (reference sequence). The CDR3 has 15 residues. This CDR3 reads CASSWGQGANQPQHF. CDR3 in DNA: TGTGCCAGCAGTTGGGGACAGGGGGCCAATCAGCCCCAGCATTTT.

There are many counts of this clonotype. V is TRBV19 and J is TRBJ1-2; 9 bases are a match to TRBD1. This CDR3 spans 16 amino acids. The germline CDR1 and CDR2 sequences are LNHDA and SQIVND (reference sequence). V was pared by 5 bases and J by 8 bases, with 15 bases of the junction left unmatched. CDR3 sequence (DNA): TGTGCCAGTAGTCAAGACCGGGACAGGGATTCGTACGGCTACACCTTC. Amino acids: CASSQDRDRDSYGYTF.

This clonotype was recorded at least ten times. V is TRBV6-1 and J is TRBJ2-1; 10 bases line up with TRBD2. Germline V gives CDR1 MNHNS, CDR2 SASEGT. V was clipped by 6 bases and J by 2 bases; unmatched bases: 4. The CDR3 runs 15 residues. The CDR3 nucleotides are TGTGCCAGCAGGCTGCTAGCGGGGGCCTACAATGAGCAGTTCTTC. Protein sequence: CASRLLAGAYNEQFF.

With respect to this clonotype: A single base separates this from a much larger clone, so it may be a read error. The chain combines TRBV7-9 with TRBJ1-6; TRBD1 is a possible D gene (5 bases). This CDR3 spans 17 amino acids. Germline V lookup: CDR1 SEHNR, CDR2 FQNEAQ (reference sequence). CDR3 sequence: CASSTTGGGVDNSPLQF. The CDR3 region has the DNA TGTGCCAGCAGCACTACTGGCGGGGGGGTCGATAATTCACCCCTCCAGTTT. Drawing the rest from reference TRBV7-9 and TRBJ1-6, the complete variable domain is DTGVSQNPRHKITKRGQNVTFRCDPISEHNRLYWYRQTLGQGPEFLTYFQNEAQLEKSRLLSDRFSAERPKGSFSTLEIQRTEQGDSAMYLCASSTTGGGVDNSPLQFGNGTRLTVT.

Many counts were recorded for this clonotype. This rearrangement joins TRBV19 to TRBJ2-2; possibly TRBD1 for D (6 bases). Per the germline V gene, CDR1 is LNHDA and CDR2 is SQIVND (reference sequence). V was cut by 1 base and J by 1 base, with 16 bases left in between. This CDR3 is 18 amino acids long. The CDR3 loop reads CASSIGLGYRENTGELFF. The CDR3 DNA follows: TGTGCCAGTAGTATAGGACTCGGCTACAGGGAGAACACCGGGGAGCTGTTTTTT. The whole variable domain, remainder taken from reference TRBV19 and TRBJ2-2, is DGGITQSPKYLFRKEGQNVTLSCEQNLNHDAMYWYRQDPGQGLRLIYYSQIVNDFQKGDIAEGYSVSREKKESFPLTVTSAQKNPTAFYLCASSIGLGYRENTGELFFGEGSRLTVL.

This clonotype was counted at least ten times. The V and J genes are TRBV18 and TRBJ2-1; a possible D gene is TRBD2 (7 bases). Germline CDR1 reads KGHSH; CDR2 reads LQKENI. This CDR3 has 13 amino acids. Trimming stripped 2 bases from V and 16 bases from J, with 18 bases between. CDR3 coding DNA: TGTGCCAGCTCACCATCGGGGGCTAGCGGTGGATTCTTC. Protein product: CASSPSGASGGFF.

This clonotype was seen at least ten times. This chain uses TRBV5-1 with TRBJ2-5; TRBD2 matches 7 bases. The CDR3 covers 15 residues. Per the germline V gene, CDR1 is SGHRS and CDR2 is YFSETQ. Trimming removed 4 bases from V and 3 bases from J; junction bases left unmatched: 9. In nucleotides, the CDR3 is TGCGCCAGCAGCCCGGCGGTCGGGGGGAAAGAGACCCAGTACTTC. Protein sequence: CASSPAVGGKETQYF.

This clonotype has ten or more counts. The chain combines TRBV7-2 with TRBJ1-1; D not resolved. CDR1 is SGHTA and CDR2 is FQGNSA in the germline V gene. The CDR3 has 16 residues. Trimming shortened V by 5 bases and J by 0 bases, and 16 bases separated the two germline ends. Here the CDR3 DNA reads TGTGCCAGCAGCATACGAAGACGGGCGATGAACACTGAAGCTTTCTTT. Translation gives CASSIRRRAMNTEAFF.

At least ten counts were recorded for this clonotype. The V and J genes are TRBV20-1 and TRBJ1-1; D is undetermined. From germline, CDR1 is DFQATT and CDR2 SNEGSKA (reference sequence). CDR3 length: 11 residues. The CDR3 DNA follows: TGCAGGGGTTTGAGGAGCACTGAAGCTTTCTTT. Translated, it gives CRGLRSTEAFF.

This clonotype was observed many times. This rearrangement joins TRBV7-2 to TRBJ2-1; 13 bases map to TRBD2. The CDR3 has 16 residues. CDR1 is SGHTA and CDR2 is FQGNSA in the germline V gene. V dropped 3 bases and J dropped 2; count of bases not matched to a gene: 1. Here the CDR3 reads CASSFGTSGAYNEQFF. The CDR3 coding sequence is TGTGCCAGCAGCTTTGGGACTAGCGGGGCCTACAATGAGCAGTTCTTC.